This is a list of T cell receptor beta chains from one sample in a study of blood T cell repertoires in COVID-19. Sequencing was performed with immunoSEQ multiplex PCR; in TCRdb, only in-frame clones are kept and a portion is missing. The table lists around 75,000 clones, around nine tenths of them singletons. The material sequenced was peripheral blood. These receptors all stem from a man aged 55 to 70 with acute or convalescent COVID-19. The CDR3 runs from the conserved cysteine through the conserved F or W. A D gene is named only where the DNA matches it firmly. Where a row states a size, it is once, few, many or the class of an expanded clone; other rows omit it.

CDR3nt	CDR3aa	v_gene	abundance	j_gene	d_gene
TGTGCCTGGAGCGGGACAGGTCATTTTGGCTACACCTTC	CAWSGTGHFGYTF	TRBV30	NA	TRBJ1-2	TRBD1
TGTGCCAGCAGCCCCGGGTCAGGGGCGAACACTGAAGCTTTCTTT	CASSPGSGANTEAFF	TRBV5-4	NA	TRBJ1-1	NA
TGTGCCAGCAGCCCACAGGGACTACCGCCCTACGAGCAGTACTTC	CASSPQGLPPYEQYF	TRBV27	few	TRBJ2-7	NA
TGTGCCAGCAGTCAGCAGGGTACCGAAAAACTGTTTTTT	CASSQQGTEKLFF	TRBV6-5	NA	TRBJ1-4	NA
TGTGCCAGCAGCACTGGACAGAACCCAACTAATGAAAAACTGTTTTTT	CASSTGQNPTNEKLFF	TRBV5-6	NA	TRBJ1-4	NA
TGTGCCAGTAGTATCCCTAGGGGAAGCACAGATACGCAGTATTTT	CASSIPRGSTDTQYF	TRBV19	NA	TRBJ2-3	NA
TGTGCCAGCAGTGGGGACAGCACCTATAATTCACCCCTCCACTTT	CASSGDSTYNSPLHF	TRBV25-1	once	TRBJ1-6	TRBD1
TGTGCCAGCAGCTTAGTTACAGGGTGGGATACAGATACGCAGTATTTT	CASSLVTGWDTDTQYF	TRBV7-8	NA	TRBJ2-3	NA
TGTGCCAGCAGTTACTCGAATCAGGGTGACACTGAAGCTTTCTTT	CASSYSNQGDTEAFF	TRBV6-5	NA	TRBJ1-1	NA
TGTGCCACCAGAGAAGATACGGGACTACTATTCACCGGGGAGCTGTTTTTT	CATREDTGLLFTGELFF	TRBV15	once	TRBJ2-2	TRBD2
TGTGCCAGCAGCGATCAGCGGGAGGGCCTGAAGACCCAGTACTTC	CASSDQREGLKTQYF	TRBV5-4	NA	TRBJ2-5	TRBD2
TGTGCCAGCAACCACAGGGTGGTGGAGACCCAGTACTTC	CASNHRVVETQYF	TRBV12-3/TRBV12-4	NA	TRBJ2-5	NA
TGTGCCAGCAGGGGACAGGGCAGATCACCCCTCCACTTT	CASRGQGRSPLHF	TRBV7-2	NA	TRBJ1-6	TRBD1
TGTGCCAGCTCACCACAGTTAACAGGGACCTCTGGAAACACCATATATTTT	CASSPQLTGTSGNTIYF	TRBV18	NA	TRBJ1-3	NA
TGCAGCGTTGGTTCAGGGAACTATGGCTACACCTTC	CSVGSGNYGYTF	TRBV29-1	NA	TRBJ1-2	NA
TGCGCCAGTAGACTAGCGGGATTTGAAGATACGCAGTATTTT	CASRLAGFEDTQYF	TRBV10-2	NA	TRBJ2-3	TRBD2
TGCAGCGTTAAGCTAGCGGGAGATGGTGAGCAGTTCTTC	CSVKLAGDGEQFF	TRBV29-1	once	TRBJ2-1	TRBD2
TGTGCCAGCAGTAAGGGCAGGACAGGGGCCTACGAGCAGTACTTC	CASSKGRTGAYEQYF	TRBV6-5	NA	TRBJ2-7	TRBD1
TGTGCCTGGAGTGTACTGGGGACTAGCGGCACAGATACGCAGTATTTT	CAWSVLGTSGTDTQYF	TRBV30	NA	TRBJ2-3	TRBD2
TGTGCCAGCAGAAATAGCGGGGGGGCCGCCGGGGAGCTGTTTTTT	CASRNSGGAAGELFF	TRBV6-5	once	TRBJ2-2	TRBD2
TGTGCCAGCAGCGTAGGGACAGGGGGAACCTACGAGCAGTACTTC	CASSVGTGGTYEQYF	TRBV9	NA	TRBJ2-7	TRBD1
TGTGCCAGCCGACCTGATAGCTCGAATTCACCCCTCCACTTT	CASRPDSSNSPLHF	TRBV6-6	NA	TRBJ1-6	NA
TGTGCCAGCAGTTTAAGACAGGGTTTTATCTATGGCTACACCTTC	CASSLRQGFIYGYTF	TRBV27	NA	TRBJ1-2	TRBD1
TGTGCCAGCAGTTTAACAGGGTCCTACGAGCAGTACTTC	CASSLTGSYEQYF	TRBV12-3/TRBV12-4	NA	TRBJ2-7	NA
TGTGCCAGCAGCTTGGGGGACTTGCTCTCTGACAATTCACCCCTCCACTTT	CASSLGDLLSDNSPLHF	TRBV5-8	NA	TRBJ1-6	NA
TGTGCCAGCAGCTTACAGGGGACAGGGCAGACTGAAGCTTTCTTT	CASSLQGTGQTEAFF	TRBV7-9	NA	TRBJ1-1	TRBD1
TGCGCCAGCAGCCTATTTACAGGGGACCCCTACGAGCAGTACTTC	CASSLFTGDPYEQYF	TRBV5-1	NA	TRBJ2-7	TRBD1
TGTGCCAGTCGGAGGGGCGGGGGTGAGCAGTTCTTC	CASRRGGGEQFF	TRBV6-5	once	TRBJ2-1	TRBD2
TGTGCCAGCAGTTCCGGGGAAAAACTGTTTTTT	CASSSGEKLFF	TRBV27	NA	TRBJ1-4	NA
TGTGCCAGCAGCTTAGAACAGGGGGCCGGTACGCAGTATTTT	CASSLEQGAGTQYF	TRBV11-3	NA	TRBJ2-3	TRBD1
TGCAGCGTTGCCGGGAGGGCCCTAGATACGCAGTATTTT	CSVAGRALDTQYF	TRBV29-1	NA	TRBJ2-3	TRBD2
TGCGCCAGCAGCCAAGATCTAGGCCGCGGGGGGTCCGATACGCAGTATTTT	CASSQDLGRGGSDTQYF	TRBV4-1	NA	TRBJ2-3	TRBD2
TGCAGCGTTGCGAGCGGGGGTCTCAACTATGGCTACACCTTC	CSVASGGLNYGYTF	TRBV29-1	NA	TRBJ1-2	NA
TGTGCCAGCAGCGTGAACATGAACACTGAAGCTTTCTTT	CASSVNMNTEAFF	TRBV9	NA	TRBJ1-1	NA
TGTGCCAGCAGTGTCCCTCAACAGGGTCAAACGAACACTGAAGCTTTCTTT	CASSVPQQGQTNTEAFF	TRBV6-1	NA	TRBJ1-1	NA
TGTGCCAGCAGCTTATTTTTGGCTAGCGGGGGGGAATACGAGCAGTACTTC	CASSLFLASGGEYEQYF	TRBV7-2	NA	TRBJ2-7	TRBD2
TGCAGTGCCATACTAGCTCGCGAGCAGTTCTTC	CSAILAREQFF	TRBV20-1	NA	TRBJ2-1	NA
TGTGCCAGCAGGAGAGACAGGACCAATCAGCCCCAGCATTTT	CASRRDRTNQPQHF	TRBV6-5	NA	TRBJ1-5	NA
TGTGCCAGCAGCTTTGAGGGCTTCTTTAGCACAGATACGCAGTATTTT	CASSFEGFFSTDTQYF	TRBV11-3	NA	TRBJ2-3	NA
TGTGCCAGCAGCTTAGGGGGCCCTCGAAGTCTTGCGCAGTATTTT	CASSLGGPRSLAQYF	TRBV7-3	NA	TRBJ2-3	NA
TGTGCCAGCGCCGGACAGGGAGCTAATGAAAAACTGTTTTTT	CASAGQGANEKLFF	TRBV25-1	NA	TRBJ1-4	TRBD1
TGCGCCAGCAGCCAGCCGGACAGGGCTGATGGCTACACCTTC	CASSQPDRADGYTF	TRBV4-1	once	TRBJ1-2	TRBD1
TGTGCCAGCAGCCAAGAAGGGGGGAACACTGAAGCTTTCTTT	CASSQEGGNTEAFF	TRBV4-2	NA	TRBJ1-1	NA
TGTGCCACCAGTGATTTGACAGGGAGCACAGATACGCAGTATTTT	CATSDLTGSTDTQYF	TRBV24-1	NA	TRBJ2-3	NA
TGCGCCAGCAGCCCGACTAGCGGGGGGGCCTACGAGCAGTACTTC	CASSPTSGGAYEQYF	TRBV4-1	NA	TRBJ2-7	TRBD2